The 10 T cell receptor beta chains below come from one sample, sequenced in a study of OX40 agonist ivuxolimab in advanced cancers. Some clones are missing from TCRdb's copy, which holds only in-frame ones; the method was immunoSEQ multiplex PCR. This sample has roughly 64,000 clones, with around 93% found just once. The input for sequencing was CD4+ or CD8+ T cells sorted from blood, taken in a trial of the OX40 agonist ivuxolimab. Receptor source: an adult with an advanced solid tumor such as melanoma, head and neck, liver or kidney cancer.

The chain carries TRBV2 and TRBJ2-1, with no clear D. Germline V gene data show CDR1 as SNHLY and CDR2 as FYNNEI. V was trimmed by 5 bases and J by 0 bases, leaving 11 bases between them. The CDR3 length is 15 residues. In DNA form, the CDR3 reads TGTGCCAGCAGTCCAAGCGAGAGCTCCTACAATGAGCAGTTCTTC. Translated: CASSPSESSYNEQFF. The full variable domain, with the rest looked up from reference TRBV2 and TRBJ2-1, is EPEVTQTPSHQVTQMGQEVILRCVPISNHLYFYWYRQILGQKVEFLVSFYNNEISEKSEIFDDQFSVERPDGSNFTLKIRSTKLEDSAMYFCASSPSESSYNEQFFGPGTRLTVL.

CDR3 DNA: TGTGCCAGCAGCTTATTAGGGGATTACAATGGCTACACCTTC. Translating gives CASSLLGDYNGYTF. The V and J genes are TRBV7-6 and TRBJ1-2; weak D call: TRBD1 (5 bases). The CDR3 is 14 residues long. V was clipped by 2 bases and J by 6 bases, with 13 bases between them. Germline assignment: CDR1 SGHVS and CDR2 FNYEAQ.

The chain is built from TRBV5-1 and TRBJ2-7; TRBD2 matches 10 bases. Trimming at V came to 4 bases and at J to 0 bases, leaving 4 bases not matched to a gene. Germline CDR1 is SGHRS and CDR2 is YFSETQ. The length of the CDR3 is 15 residues. This CDR3 reads CASSILAGFSYEQYF. The DNA for the CDR3 is TGCGCCAGCAGCATACTAGCGGGATTCTCCTACGAGCAGTACTTC.

J is TRBJ2-5 and V is TRBV7-2; 9 nucleotides agree with TRBD1. In germline, CDR1 is SGHTA, CDR2 FQGNSA. The CDR3 runs 14 residues. Germline trimming cut 5 bases from V and 8 bases from J; bases unmatched to any gene: 9. Written as DNA, the CDR3 is TGTGCCAGCAGCCACAGGGGGCACCAGCCCACCCAGTACTTC. Translating gives CASSHRGHQPTQYF.

CDR3 sequence (DNA): TGTGCCAGTAATGGGGGAGTGGGGGATACGCAGTATTTT. Its protein product is CASNGGVGDTQYF. The chain uses TRBV19 and TRBJ2-3; either TRBD1 or TRBD2 may supply D (5 bases each). V lost 7 bases and J lost 6, with 14 bases in between. The CDR3 has 13 residues. The V gene's germline CDR1 is LNHDA and CDR2 SQIVND (reference sequence).

This clone appeared a single time. V usage is TRBV9 and J usage is TRBJ2-2, with 10 nucleotides matching TRBD2. CDR1 SGDLS and CDR2 YYNGEE come from the germline V gene. The CDR3 consists of 16 residues. Germline trimming cut 0 bases from V and 4 bases from J; bases unmatched to any gene: 3. The DNA for the CDR3 is TGTGCCAGCAGCGTAGTCCCTAGCGGGAGCACCGGGGAGCTGTTTTTT. Protein: CASSVVPSGSTGELFF.

This clone has only one observation. The chain couples TRBV7-2 to TRBJ2-5; 9 nucleotides match TRBD2. The CDR3 extends over 15 amino acids. The germline V gene has CDR1 SGHTA and CDR2 FQGNSA. V lost 1 base, J lost 4 bases, and 4 bases stayed unmatched. The CDR3 region is CASSLGSGRGETQYF. Written as DNA, the CDR3 is TGTGCCAGCAGCTTAGGTAGCGGGAGAGGAGAGACCCAGTACTTC.

Here the CDR3 reads CAWSAGGGEPQHF. The CDR3 bases are TGTGCCTGGAGTGCAGGGGGCGGCGAGCCCCAGCATTTT. This sequence joins TRBV30 and TRBJ1-5; the match to TRBD1 covers 8 bases. Unmatched junction bases numbered 4, after V lost 1 base and J lost 8 bases. Germline V gene data show CDR1 as GTSNPN and CDR2 as SVGIG (reference sequence). CDR3 size: 13 residues.

This sequence joins TRBV7-9 and TRBJ1-2; tentative D call: TRBD1 (6 bases). The CDR3 contains 16 residues. V gave up 1 base and J gave up 8 bases, with 20 bases separating them. Germline loops: CDR1 SEHNR, CDR2 FQNEAQ (reference sequence). The CDR3 loop is CASSLGAARGAHGYTF. CDR3 DNA sequence: TGTGCCAGCAGCTTAGGGGCCGCCCGGGGGGCGCACGGCTACACCTTC.

The rearrangement links TRBV7-8 to TRBJ1-1; 7 nucleotides line up with TRBD1. The J segment lost 5 bases and the V segment lost 1 base, leaving 4 bases of the junction unmatched. The CDR3 is 14 amino acids. Germline V lookup: CDR1 SGHVS, CDR2 FQNEAQ. The CDR3 nucleotides read TGTGCCAGCAGCTTAGGTGACAGGGTGACTGAAGCTTTCTTT. It is translated as CASSLGDRVTEAFF.